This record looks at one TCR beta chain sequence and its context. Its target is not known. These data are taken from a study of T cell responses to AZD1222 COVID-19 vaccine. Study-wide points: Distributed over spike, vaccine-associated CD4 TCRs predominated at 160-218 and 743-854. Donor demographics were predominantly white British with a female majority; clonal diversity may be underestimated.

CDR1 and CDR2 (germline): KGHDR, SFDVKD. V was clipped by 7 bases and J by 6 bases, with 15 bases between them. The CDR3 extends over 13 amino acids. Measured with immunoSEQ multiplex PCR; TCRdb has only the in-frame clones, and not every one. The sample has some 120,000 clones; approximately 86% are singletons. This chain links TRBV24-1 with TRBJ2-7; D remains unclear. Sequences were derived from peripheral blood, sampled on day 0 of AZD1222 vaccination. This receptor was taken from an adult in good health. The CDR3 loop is CATSPGPPGEQYF. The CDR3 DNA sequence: TGTGCCACCAGCCCCGGGCCACCGGGCGAGCAGTACTTC.